A single sample is the source of the 23 T cell receptor beta chains below, sequenced in a study of regulatory T cells in long-lasting Graves disease (dated by TCRdb to about 2021). What this sample's time point label stands for: persistent/refractory GD, antithyroid drugs over 5 years with positive TRAb. RNA was extracted from PBMCs in TRIzol for both TCR sequencing and RNA sequencing. Libraries were prepared through multiplex PCR. TCRdb shows the sequencer as Illumina HiSeq 4000. CDR3 regions were amplified by Arm-PCR with iRepertoire HTBI primers to construct TCR beta libraries. TCRdb reprocessing: public reads trimmed at Q25 with fastp, clones called with MiXCR, in-frame beta chains kept. Records with the same CDR3 protein are collapsed into one entry carrying the most frequent genes and DNA. The sample has roughly 470,000 distinct CDR3 sequences on record, less than 25% of them singletons. Under 9% of the sample rests with the top ten.

The material was peripheral blood mononuclear cells (PBMCs), obtained when the disease was refractory, from a patient treated with antithyroid drugs. The receptor source for this set is a female donor with Graves disease.

This clonotype was recorded many times. The rearrangement links TRBV18 to TRBJ2-5, with 7 bases that match TRBD1. Germline CDR1 and CDR2: KGHSH and LQKENI. This CDR3 is 16 amino acids long. Germline trimming cut 3 bases from V and 5 bases from J; bases unmatched to any gene: 12. The CDR3 sequence: CASSPLAGGRRETQYF. In DNA, the CDR3 is TGTGCCAGCTCACCCCTCGCAGGGGGACGGAGGGAGACCCAGTACTTC. The complete variable domain, with remaining parts taken from reference TRBV18 and TRBJ2-5, reads NAGVMQNPRHLVRRRGQEARLRCSPMKGHSHVYWYRQLPEEGLKFMVYLQKENIIDESGMPKERFSAEFPKEGPSILRIQQVVRGDSAAYFCASSPLAGGRRETQYFGPGTRLLVL.

This clonotype was observed a handful of times. J is TRBJ1-4 and V is TRBV4-1; D gene unclear. The CDR3 has 13 amino acids. V lost 2 bases and J lost 7, with 8 bases in between. Germline lookup yields CDR1 MGHRA and CDR2 YSYEKL. CDR3 loop: CASSQLHGEKLFF. In nucleotides, the CDR3 is TGCGCCAGCAGCCAACTCCATGGTGAAAAACTGTTTTTT.

The chain employs TRBV5-5 and TRBJ1-1, with D possibly matching TRBD1 (6 bases). The V gene's germline CDR1 is SGHKS and CDR2 YYEKEE (reference sequence). The CDR3 is 16 residues long. V was pared by 1 base and J by 0 bases, with 13 bases between. CDR3 residues: CASSLLQGAMNTEAFF. The CDR3 DNA sequence: TGTGCCAGCAGCTTGTTACAGGGTGCAATGAACACTGAAGCTTTCTTT.

This clonotype was counted at least ten times. This chain uses TRBV20-1 with TRBJ2-7, with D maybe TRBD1 (6 bases). The length of the CDR3 is 13 residues. Germline CDR1 is DFQATT and CDR2 is SNEGSKA (reference sequence). V gave up 6 bases and J gave up 2 bases, with 14 bases separating them. CDR3 loop: CSAPTGWAYEQYF. CDR3 bases: TGCAGTGCGCCGACAGGTTGGGCCTACGAGCAGTACTTC.

This clonotype was detected many times. This chain links TRBV7-9 with TRBJ2-7; D is uncertain. With 1 base removed from V and 2 bases from J, the gap between germline ends came to 6 bases. This CDR3 spans 13 amino acids. CDR1 is SEHNR, CDR2 FQNEAQ, per germline (reference sequence). The CDR3 region is CASSLEGTYEQYF. DNA for the CDR3: TGTGCCAGCAGCTTAGAAGGCACCTACGAGCAGTACTTC.

The V and J genes are TRBV20-1 and TRBJ2-7; D is uncertain. CDR1 and CDR2 (germline): DFQATT, SNEGSKA (reference sequence). The length of the CDR3 is 13 residues. CDR3 DNA: TGCAGCCCTAAGATCCCGCTTTCCTACGAGCAGTACTTC. Translated, it gives CSPKIPLSYEQYF.

Many counts were recorded for this clonotype. The chain has TRBV12-3 or TRBV12-4 and TRBJ1-4; D uncertain. The V and J ends lost 6 bases and 0 bases respectively, with 14 bases between them. The CDR3 is 16 residues long. CDR3: CASRTGGGATNEKLFF. Here the CDR3 DNA reads TGTGCCAGCAGGACGGGTGGTGGAGCAACTAATGAAAAACTGTTTTTT.

A word on this clonotype: This may come from a read error, since a much larger clone is one base off. V is TRBV7-9 and J is TRBJ2-7; 8 nucleotides agree with TRBD2. The trim removed 8 bases at V and 0 bases at J, leaving 3 bases unmatched. Germline V gene data show CDR1 as SEHNR and CDR2 as FQNEAQ (reference sequence). The length of the CDR3 is 13 residues. The CDR3 loop is CASVSGNSYEQYF. The DNA for the CDR3 is TGTGCCAGCGTTAGCGGGAACTCCTACGAGCAGTACTTC.

V is TRBV7-3 and J is TRBJ2-3; TRBD2 matches 12 bases. J gave up 5 bases and V 4 bases, and 1 base lay outside the gene matches. CDR3 size: 14 residues. The germline gives CDR1 SGHTA, CDR2 FQGTGA. CDR3 region: CASSWGLAGDTQYF. DNA for the CDR3: TGTGCCAGCAGCTGGGGACTAGCGGGAGATACGCAGTATTTT. Full variable domain (rest looked up from reference TRBV7-3 and TRBJ2-3): GAGVSQTPSNKVTEKGKYVELRCDPISGHTALYWYRQSLGQGPEFLIYFQGTGAADDSGLPNDRFFAVRPEGSVSTLKIQRTERGDSAVYLCASSWGLAGDTQYFGPGTRLTVL.

This clonotype was picked up many times. Mismatch with germline at one junction end may stem from a read error. The chain uses TRBV7-7 and TRBJ2-7, with 7 bases identical to TRBD1. This CDR3 has 13 residues. Per the germline V gene, CDR1 is SSHAT and CDR2 is FNYEAQ (reference sequence). CDR3 loop: CASSPKGASEQYF. The CDR3 region has the DNA TGTGCTAGCAGTCCGAAGGGGGCGAGCGAGCAGTACTTC.

This chain connects TRBV9 to TRBJ2-2; D may be TRBD2 (6 bases). This CDR3 comprises 14 residues. V dropped 3 bases and J dropped 5 bases, with 11 bases sitting between them. Germline-derived CDR1 and CDR2 are SGDLS and YYNGEE. The CDR3 DNA reads as TGTGCCAGCAGCGGGCCGGGAGCGACCGGGGAGCTGTTTTTT. Translation: CASSGPGATGELFF.

This clonotype was counted ten times or more. This chain joins TRBV12-3 or TRBV12-4 and TRBJ1-1, with D perhaps matching TRBD1 (6 bases). Between the trimmed V and J ends, which lost 3 bases and 0 bases, there was a span of 11 bases. The CDR3 loop spans 15 amino acids. The CDR3 DNA reads TGTGCCAGCAGTTTCCAAGGACAGATGAACACTGAAGCTTTCTTT. Amino acids: CASSFQGQMNTEAFF.

CDR3 residues: CASSVDGLAGVMTEQYF. The CDR3 region has the DNA TGTGCCAGCAGCGTAGATGGACTAGCGGGAGTAATGACCGAGCAGTACTTC. V gene TRBV9 combines with J gene TRBJ2-7; TRBD2 agrees at 13 bases. The V gene's germline CDR1 is SGDLS and CDR2 YYNGEE. Trimming removed 0 bases from V and 6 bases from J; junction bases left unmatched: 9. The CDR3 consists of 17 residues.

The chain employs TRBV29-1 and TRBJ1-3; D is unclear. This CDR3 spans 12 amino acids. The ends were cut back, 4 bases at V and 0 bases at J, with 4 bases in the middle. Germline assignment: CDR1 SQVTM and CDR2 ANQGSEA. CDR3 sequence: CSVANSGNTIYF. The CDR3 DNA follows: TGCAGCGTTGCCAACTCTGGAAACACCATATATTTT.

This rearrangement joins TRBV5-8 to TRBJ1-5; D is ambiguous. Trimming took 0 bases from V and 4 from J, leaving 11 bases between them. The CDR3 length is 15 residues. Germline V gene sequence: CDR1 SGHTS, CDR2 YDEGEE. CDR3 coding DNA: TGTGCCAGCAGCTTGGGCGCACAGCTTAATCAGCCCCAGCATTTT. The encoded protein is CASSLGAQLNQPQHF.

Ten or more counts support this clonotype. The rearrangement uses TRBV20-1 and TRBJ2-7, with D maybe TRBD2 (6 bases). The V and J ends lost 0 bases and 2 bases respectively, with 11 bases between them. From germline, CDR1 is DFQATT and CDR2 SNEGSKA (reference sequence). The CDR3 is 14 amino acids. CDR3 DNA: TGCAGTGCTAGAGATCCGGCGGGGACCTACGAGCAGTACTTC. Translating it yields CSARDPAGTYEQYF.

This clonotype showed up many times. V is TRBV2 and J is TRBJ1-5, with a weak D call TRBD1 (5 bases). Trimming shortened V by 3 bases and J by 4 bases, and 10 bases separated the two germline ends. The V gene's germline CDR1 is SNHLY and CDR2 FYNNEI. This CDR3 has 14 amino acids. The CDR3, as DNA: TGTGCCAGCAGTGACAGGGCACGGAATCAGCCCCAGCATTTT. Protein product: CASSDRARNQPQHF.

This clonotype was seen only a few times. The chain couples TRBV7-9 to TRBJ2-7, with TRBD1 matching over 9 bases. The CDR3 is 16 amino acids. The germline V gene has CDR1 SEHNR and CDR2 FQNEAQ (reference sequence). V gave up 4 bases and J gave up 1 base; unmatched junction bases: 8. The CDR3 coding sequence is TGTGCCAGCAGCTCTGTACCGGGACAGGGTTCCTACGAGCAGTACTTC. Translating gives CASSSVPGQGSYEQYF.

The chain carries TRBV12-3 or TRBV12-4 and TRBJ2-7; a weak D match, TRBD1 (6 bases). The CDR3 is 13 residues long. Trimming removed 3 bases from V and 6 bases from J, with 12 bases in between. The CDR3 loop reads CASSLLQGGEQYF. CDR3 DNA sequence: TGTGCCAGCAGTTTGTTACAGGGCGGCGAGCAGTACTTC.

This clonotype has only a few counts. The chain has TRBV6-2 or TRBV6-3 and TRBJ1-2, with D perhaps matching TRBD1 (5 bases). The CDR3 is made up of 15 amino acids. The germline CDR1 and CDR2 sequences are MNHEY and SVGEGT. V was pared by 2 bases and J by 4 bases, with 14 bases between. The chain's CDR3 is CASSYGSGLVYGYTF. CDR3 DNA sequence: TGTGCCAGCAGTTACGGATCAGGGTTGGTCTATGGCTACACCTTC.

The chain links TRBV5-1 to TRBJ1-1, with D uncertain. V was shortened by 0 bases and J by 0 bases, with 6 bases between the two germline ends. Germline-derived CDR1 and CDR2 are SGHRS and YFSETQ. The CDR3 consists of 14 residues. The CDR3 DNA follows: TGCGCCAGCAGCTTGGAGGATCTGAACACTGAAGCTTTCTTT. Its protein product is CASSLEDLNTEAFF.

This clonotype was detected only a few times. This may be a read error: a much more frequent sequence differs by one nucleotide. This rearrangement joins TRBV11-2 to TRBJ2-7; D might be TRBD1 (6 bases). From germline, CDR1 is SGHAT and CDR2 FQNNGV. The length of the CDR3 is 14 residues. In nucleotides, the CDR3 is TGTGCCCGCAGCTTAACAGGGAGCGCCTACGAGCAGTACTTC. It codes for CARSLTGSAYEQYF.

This chain links TRBV12-3 or TRBV12-4 with TRBJ1-2, with 7 bases that match TRBD1. Trimming at V came to 4 bases and at J to 7 bases, leaving 3 bases not matched to a gene. The CDR3 totals 12 residues. The CDR3 sequence is CASSSRGSGYTF. In DNA form, the CDR3 reads TGTGCCAGCAGTTCCAGGGGGTCTGGCTACACCTTC.